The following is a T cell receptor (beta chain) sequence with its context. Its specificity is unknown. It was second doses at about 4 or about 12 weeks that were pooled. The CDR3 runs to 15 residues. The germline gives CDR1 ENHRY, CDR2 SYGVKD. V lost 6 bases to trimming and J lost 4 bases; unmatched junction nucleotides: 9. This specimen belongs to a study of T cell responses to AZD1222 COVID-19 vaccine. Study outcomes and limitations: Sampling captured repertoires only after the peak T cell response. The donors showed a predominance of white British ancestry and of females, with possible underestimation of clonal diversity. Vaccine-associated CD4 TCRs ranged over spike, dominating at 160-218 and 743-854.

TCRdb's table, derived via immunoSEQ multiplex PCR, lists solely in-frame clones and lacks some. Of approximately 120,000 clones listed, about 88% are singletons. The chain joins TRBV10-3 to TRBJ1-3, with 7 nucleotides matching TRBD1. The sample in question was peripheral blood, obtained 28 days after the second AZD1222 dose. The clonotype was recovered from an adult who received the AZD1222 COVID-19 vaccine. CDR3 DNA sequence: TGTGCCATCAGCTCACAGGGGAACTCGGGAAACACCATATATTTT. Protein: CAISSQGNSGNTIYF.